The present T cell receptor (beta chain) was sequenced within a study of CD8+ T cells in alopecia areata. Background on the study: Oral tofacitinib (5 to 10 mg twice daily) was administered to treated patients.

Specimens obtained from alopecia areata patients comprised lesional scalp punch biopsies and peripheral blood. CDR3 length equals 15 residues. Germline assignment: CDR1 MNHEY and CDR2 SVGAGI. V shed 2 bases, J shed 11 bases, and the junction held 9 bases outside the gene matches. Study-level results: Normal skin's resident alphabeta T cells are also sequenced in scalp samples. Researchers report lesional scalp, most notably alopecia totalis/universalis, outstripped normal scalp in clonality.

A remark on this clone: Its antigen is not identified.

Extraction and reverse transcription of RNA yielded cDNA as the sequencing template. Measured with immunoSEQ multiplex PCR; TCRdb has only the in-frame clones, and not every one. The table lists about 180,000 clones, around 50% of them singletons. Sequenced material: CD4+ T cells sorted from blood, taken at week 0. The TCR originated in a human donor with alopecia areata. This chain links TRBV6-5 with TRBJ1-4; TRBD1 matches at 9 bases. This CDR3 reads CASSYGGTGKWKLFF. The CDR3, as DNA: TGTGCCAGCAGTTACGGCGGGACAGGGAAGTGGAAACTGTTTTTT.